The T cell receptor (beta chain) described here comes from a study of CD8+CD57+ T cells in acquired aplastic anemia. Turning to the study itself: Sorting CD4+ and CD8+ cells gave DNA averaging approximately 3 ug. The average read count for CD4+ cells in healthy donors was 8.5 million to 12 million. General study findings and limits: A significant difference in CD8+ Simpson's diversity between patients and controls was not found.

On this clonotype: Its antigen remains unidentified.

The CDR3 contains 11 residues. Trimming left V 7 bases short and J 8 bases short, with 14 bases between. Germline V CDR1 and CDR2: SQVTM, ANQGSEA. Genomic DNA, the template, was used for profiling of the TCR beta VDJ and CDR3. TCRdb reprocessed the reads via MiXCR and lists one record per CDR3 protein. The data hold hundreds of thousands of distinct CDR3 sequences, with 60% to 80% observed a single time. The sequenced sample was sorted CD4+, CD8+, or CD8+CD57+ T cells (not recorded which) from PBMCs. The chain links TRBV29-1 to TRBJ1-2, with a weak D call TRBD1 (5 bases). The clonotype was recovered from a human donor in good health, serving as a control. This CDR3 is CSARGGSGYTF. The DNA for the CDR3 is TGCAGCGCCCGGGGGGGGTCGGGCTACACCTTC.